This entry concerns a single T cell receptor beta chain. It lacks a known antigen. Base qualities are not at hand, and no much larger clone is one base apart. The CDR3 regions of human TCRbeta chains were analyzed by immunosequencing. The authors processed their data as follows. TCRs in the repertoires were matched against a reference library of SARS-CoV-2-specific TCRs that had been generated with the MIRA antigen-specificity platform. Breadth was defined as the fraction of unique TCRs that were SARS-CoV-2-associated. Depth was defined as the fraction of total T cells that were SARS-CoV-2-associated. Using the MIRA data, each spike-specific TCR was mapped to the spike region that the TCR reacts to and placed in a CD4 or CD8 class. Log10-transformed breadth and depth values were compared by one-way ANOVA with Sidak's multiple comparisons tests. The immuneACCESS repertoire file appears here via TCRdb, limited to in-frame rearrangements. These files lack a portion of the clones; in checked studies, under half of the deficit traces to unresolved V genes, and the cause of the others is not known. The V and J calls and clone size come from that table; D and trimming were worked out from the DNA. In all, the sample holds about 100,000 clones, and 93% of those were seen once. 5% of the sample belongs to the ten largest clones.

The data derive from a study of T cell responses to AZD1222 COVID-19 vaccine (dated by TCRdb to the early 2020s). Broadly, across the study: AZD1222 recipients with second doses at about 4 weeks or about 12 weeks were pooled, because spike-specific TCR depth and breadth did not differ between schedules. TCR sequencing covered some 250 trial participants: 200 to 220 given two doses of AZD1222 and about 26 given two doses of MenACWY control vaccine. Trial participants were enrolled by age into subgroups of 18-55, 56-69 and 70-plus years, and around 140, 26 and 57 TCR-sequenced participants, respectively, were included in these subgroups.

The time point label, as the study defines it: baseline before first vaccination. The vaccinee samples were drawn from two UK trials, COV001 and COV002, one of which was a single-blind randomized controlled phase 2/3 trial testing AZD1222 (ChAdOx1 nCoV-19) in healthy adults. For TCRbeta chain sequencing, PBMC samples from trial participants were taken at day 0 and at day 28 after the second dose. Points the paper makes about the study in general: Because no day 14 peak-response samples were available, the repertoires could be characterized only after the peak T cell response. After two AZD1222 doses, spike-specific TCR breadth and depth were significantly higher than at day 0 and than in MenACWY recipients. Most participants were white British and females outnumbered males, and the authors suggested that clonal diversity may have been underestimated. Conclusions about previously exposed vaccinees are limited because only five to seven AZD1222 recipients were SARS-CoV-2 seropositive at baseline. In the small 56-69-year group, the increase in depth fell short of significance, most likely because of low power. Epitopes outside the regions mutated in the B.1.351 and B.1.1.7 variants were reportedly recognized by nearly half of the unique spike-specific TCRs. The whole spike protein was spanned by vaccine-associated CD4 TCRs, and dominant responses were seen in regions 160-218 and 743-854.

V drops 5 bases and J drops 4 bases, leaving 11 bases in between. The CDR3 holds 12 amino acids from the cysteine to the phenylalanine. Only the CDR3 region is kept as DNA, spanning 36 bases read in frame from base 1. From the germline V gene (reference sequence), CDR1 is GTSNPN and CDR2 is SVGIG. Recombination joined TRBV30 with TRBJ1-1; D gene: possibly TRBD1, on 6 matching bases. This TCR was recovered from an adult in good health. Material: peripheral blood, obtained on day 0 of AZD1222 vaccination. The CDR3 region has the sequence CAWGGGGTEAFF. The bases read TGTGCCTGGGGAGGGGGGGGCACTGAAGCTTTCTTT.